One and the same sample provided the 30 T cell receptor beta chains below, sequenced in a study of blood T cell repertoires in COVID-19. This table comes from immunoSEQ multiplex PCR, and its TCRdb copy is limited to in-frame clones, with some not included. The repertoire holds 200,000 to 250,000 clones, with less than 85% as singletons. Sequencing was performed on peripheral blood. All receptors come from an elderly woman with active or convalescent COVID-19.

The rearrangement uses TRBV5-1 and TRBJ2-6, with 9 bases that match TRBD1. With 1 base clipped from V and 3 bases from J, the junction kept 14 bases outside the gene matches. The CDR3 sequence is 20 residues long. CDR1 is SGHRS, CDR2 YFSETQ, per germline. CDR3: CASSLSPGTGTRDGANVLTF. In DNA form, the CDR3 reads TGCGCCAGCAGCTTGAGCCCCGGGACAGGGACTCGGGATGGGGCCAACGTCCTGACTTTC.

The J gene is TRBJ2-7, the V gene TRBV6-1; D remains ambiguous. Germline V CDR1 and CDR2: MNHNS, SASEGT. Trimming took 2 bases from V and 4 from J, leaving 9 bases between them. CDR3 length: 13 residues. CDR3 region: CASSEHRKYEQYF. As DNA, the CDR3 is TGTGCCAGCAGTGAACACAGAAAATACGAGCAGTACTTC.

The gene calls are TRBV9 and TRBJ2-5; no clear D gene. CDR3 length equals 15 residues. With 0 bases removed from V and 0 bases from J, the gap between germline ends came to 9 bases. The germline gives CDR1 SGDLS, CDR2 YYNGEE. The CDR3 loop reads CASSVGAHNQETQYF. DNA of the CDR3: TGTGCCAGCAGCGTAGGAGCTCATAACCAAGAGACCCAGTACTTC.

The table lists this clone with a few counts. The chain employs TRBV7-9 and TRBJ1-1; possible D gene TRBD1, 5 bases. The V gene lost 5 bases and the J gene lost 3 bases, with 16 bases spanning the gap. Germline values: CDR1 SEHNR, CDR2 FQNEAQ (reference sequence). The CDR3 consists of 15 residues. CDR3 bases: TGTGCCAGCAGCCGCCGATGGGGAGGGGACACTGAAGCTTTCTTT. Translating gives CASSRRWGGDTEAFF.

This clone was observed a handful of times. The J gene is TRBJ1-5, the V gene TRBV3-1 (or the pseudogene TRBV3-2), with 9 nucleotides matching TRBD1. Germline V gene lookup returns CDR1 LGHDT and CDR2 YNNKEL (reference sequence). The V gene end was trimmed by 1 base and the J gene end by 6 bases; junction bases not matched to a gene: 16. The CDR3 contains 19 residues. CDR3 in amino acids: CASSQGPGQTGGMGQPQHF. The CDR3, as DNA: TGTGCCAGCAGCCAAGGTCCGGGCCAAACAGGGGGCATGGGTCAGCCCCAGCATTTT.

The chain employs TRBV19 and TRBJ1-5; 7 nucleotides line up with TRBD1. The CDR3 is 14 amino acids. Trimming removed 5 bases from V and 5 bases from J; junction bases left unmatched: 6. Germline assignment: CDR1 LNHDA and CDR2 SQIVND (reference sequence). CDR3 in amino acids: CASSSQGTDQPQHF. The CDR3 coding sequence is TGTGCCAGTAGTTCACAGGGGACGGATCAGCCCCAGCATTTT.

In its sample, this clone was seen a few times. The chain employs TRBV15 and TRBJ2-7; tentatively, D is TRBD1 (5 bases). V lost 5 bases, J lost 3 bases, and 14 bases lay in between. The germline V gene has CDR1 LNHNV and CDR2 YYDKDF (reference sequence). The CDR3 has 14 amino acids. In DNA form, the CDR3 reads TGTGCCACCAGCCCCCGACAGACTCACTACGAGCAGTACTTC. This sequence encodes CATSPRQTHYEQYF. The entire variable domain, with the rest obtained from reference TRBV15 and TRBJ2-7, is as follows: DAMVIQNPRYQVTQFGKPVTLSCSQTLNHNVMYWYQQKSSQAPKLLFHYYDKDFNNEADTPDNFQSRRPNTSFCFLDIRSPGLGDTAMYLCATSPRQTHYEQYFGPGTRLTVT.

The rearrangement links TRBV7-9 to TRBJ1-3, with no clear D. Germline V gene lookup returns CDR1 SEHNR and CDR2 FQNEAQ (reference sequence). V was cut by 3 bases and J by 0 bases, with 12 bases left in between. The CDR3 extends over 16 amino acids. The CDR3 here is CASSFAVSSSGNTIYF. CDR3 coding DNA: TGTGCCAGCAGCTTCGCAGTCTCAAGCTCTGGAAACACCATATATTTT.

The table lists this clone with a few counts. The rearrangement joins TRBV4-1 to TRBJ2-5; the match to TRBD2 covers 8 bases. The germline V gene encodes CDR1 MGHRA and CDR2 YSYEKL. The V segment lost 1 base and the J segment 0 bases; nucleotides outside the gene matches: 10. CDR3 length equals 18 residues. The CDR3 DNA reads TGCGCCAGCAGCCAAGTTCCATTGGCGGGAGGAAACCAAGAGACCCAGTACTTC. Translated, it gives CASSQVPLAGGNQETQYF.

This sequence joins TRBV19 and TRBJ2-1, with 15 bases identical to TRBD2. The CDR3 covers 15 residues. The junction had 2 bases not matched to a gene; V was cut back by 2 bases and J by 9 bases. From germline, CDR1 is LNHDA and CDR2 SQIVND (reference sequence). The CDR3 sequence: CASSILGLAGGEQFF. Here the CDR3 DNA reads TGTGCCAGTAGTATACTGGGACTAGCGGGAGGTGAGCAGTTCTTC.

This clone came up once. The V gene is TRBV28, the J gene TRBJ2-1; 12 bases are shared with TRBD2. This CDR3 is 20 amino acids long. V lost 5 bases, J lost 5 bases, and 19 bases stayed unmatched. The germline V gene encodes CDR1 MDHEN and CDR2 SYDVKM. CDR3: CASSQWASGRGNLNHNEQFF. The DNA of the CDR3 is TGTGCCAGCAGTCAGTGGGCTAGCGGGAGGGGAAACTTGAACCACAATGAGCAGTTCTTC.

CDR3 sequence reads: CSVGDAGSNTEAFF. The CDR3 bases are TGCAGCGTCGGCGATGCGGGGAGTAATACTGAAGCTTTCTTT. The V gene is TRBV29-1, the J gene TRBJ1-1; D is undetermined. V was pared by 6 bases and J by 5 bases, with 19 bases between. The germline V gene has CDR1 SQVTM and CDR2 ANQGSEA. CDR3 length equals 14 residues.

The chain joins TRBV24-1 to TRBJ1-2; the D gene is possibly TRBD1 (5 bases). Germline lookup yields CDR1 KGHDR and CDR2 SFDVKD. This CDR3 has 14 amino acids. Trimming removed 3 bases at V and 14 bases at J, with 21 bases between. The CDR3 coding sequence is TGTGCCACCAGTGATCCGTCAGCAAAAGGGGCTAATACCTTC. Translation gives CATSDPSAKGANTF.

This chain uses TRBV18 with TRBJ2-5, with D hard to call. The CDR3 covers 12 residues. V was pared by 5 bases and J by 2 bases, with 6 bases between. CDR1 and CDR2 (germline): KGHSH, LQKENI. CDR3 coding DNA: TGTGCCAGCTCAACTACTCAAGAGACCCAGTACTTC. Translating gives CASSTTQETQYF.

This clone came up once. The chain is built from TRBV27 and TRBJ2-7; D is undetermined. Deletions cut 1 base from V and 6 bases from J, with 7 bases between. In germline, CDR1 is MNHEY, CDR2 SMNVEV (reference sequence). CDR3 size: 12 residues. DNA for the CDR3: TGTGCCAGCAGTTTATTACTCGGCGAGCAGTACTTC. Its translation is CASSLLLGEQYF.

This chain joins TRBV7-9 and TRBJ1-1; perhaps TRBD1 as D (5 bases). V was trimmed by 4 bases and J by 7 bases, leaving 22 bases between them. The CDR3 covers 16 residues. Germline CDR1 SEHNR, CDR2 FQNEAQ (reference sequence). The CDR3 sequence: CASSSLPAGREIEAFF. The CDR3 region has the DNA TGTGCCAGCAGCTCCCTCCCCGCGGGGCGAGAAATTGAAGCTTTCTTT. Drawing the rest from reference TRBV7-9 and TRBJ1-1, the complete variable domain is DTGVSQNPRHKITKRGQNVTFRCDPISEHNRLYWYRQTLGQGPEFLTYFQNEAQLEKSRLLSDRFSAERPKGSFSTLEIQRTEQGDSAMYLCASSSLPAGREIEAFFGQGTRLTVV.

The chain recombines TRBV10-2 with TRBJ1-2; TRBD1 matches 7 bases. V shed 4 bases, J shed 8 bases, and the junction held 7 bases outside the gene matches. The CDR3 sequence is 13 residues long. The V gene's germline CDR1 is WSHSY and CDR2 SAAADI. The CDR3 DNA reads as TGCGCCAGCAGTGGGGTGACAGGGAGCGGCTACACCTTC. This codes for CASSGVTGSGYTF.

This clone has only one observation. The chain couples TRBV18 to TRBJ1-2, with 7 bases that match TRBD1. The germline CDR1 and CDR2 sequences are KGHSH and LQKENI. With 3 bases clipped from V and 7 bases from J, the junction kept 11 bases outside the gene matches. The CDR3 loop spans 15 amino acids. The CDR3 sequence is CASSPSRQGSAGYTF. CDR3 in DNA: TGTGCCAGCTCACCCTCCCGACAGGGATCGGCTGGCTACACCTTC.

This clone has a handful of counts. The chain carries TRBV18 and TRBJ1-4; D may be TRBD1 (6 bases). Germline CDR1 and CDR2: KGHSH and LQKENI. Trimming cost V 3 bases and J 8 bases, with 22 bases left between them. CDR3 length: 17 amino acids. CDR3 bases: TGTGCCAGCTCACCCCTCTCCTTTACAGGGCCGATCGAAAAACTGTTTTTT. Translating gives CASSPLSFTGPIEKLFF.

The V gene is TRBV6-5, the J gene TRBJ2-7; a possible D gene is TRBD2 (6 bases). V lost 0 bases to trimming and J lost 4 bases, with 7 bases between them. This CDR3 contains 13 residues. Germline V gene sequence: CDR1 MNHEY, CDR2 SVGAGI. The CDR3 DNA sequence: TGTGCCAGCAGTTACTCGGGGACTTACGAGCAGTACTTC. It encodes CASSYSGTYEQYF.

In its sample, this clone was seen once. The V call is TRBV11-2, the J call TRBJ1-1; D gene unclear. Germline CDR1 reads SGHAT; CDR2 reads FQNNGV. Trimming took off 3 bases at V and 1 base at J, with 9 bases between the two ends. The CDR3 runs to 14 residues. CDR3 nucleotides: TGTGCCAGCAGCTTCGGTGGAGGGAACACTGAAGCTTTCTTT. Its protein is CASSFGGGNTEAFF.

J is TRBJ1-1 and V is TRBV30; D call uncertain. Germline V CDR1 and CDR2: GTSNPN, SVGIG (reference sequence). Trimming shortened V by 4 bases and J by 7 bases, and 16 bases separated the two germline ends. The CDR3 has 13 residues. CDR3 sequence reads: CAWTMTKGVEAFF. CDR3 DNA: TGTGCCTGGACGATGACGAAGGGAGTTGAAGCTTTCTTT. Variable domain in full (rest from reference TRBV30 and TRBJ1-1): SQTIHQWPATLVQPVGSPLSLECTVEGTSNPNLYWYRQAAGRGLQLLFYSVGIGQISSEVPQNLSASRPQDRQFILSSKKLLLSDSGFYLCAWTMTKGVEAFFGQGTRLTVV.

This chain uses TRBV19 with TRBJ1-5; maybe TRBD1 (6 bases). The V end lost 5 bases, the J end lost 3 bases, and 11 bases lay between the germline ends. The germline CDR1 and CDR2 sequences are LNHDA and SQIVND (reference sequence). This CDR3 contains 14 residues. CDR3 bases: TGTGCCAGTAGTCTACAGGGATCCAATCAGCCCCAGCATTTT. Translation gives CASSLQGSNQPQHF. Combining the CDR3 with reference TRBV19 and TRBJ1-5 gives the whole variable domain DGGITQSPKYLFRKEGQNVTLSCEQNLNHDAMYWYRQDPGQGLRLIYYSQIVNDFQKGDIAEGYSVSREKKESFPLTVTSAQKNPTAFYLCASSLQGSNQPQHFGDGTRLSIL.

This clone was seen just once. The chain employs TRBV5-1 and TRBJ1-1, with D perhaps TRBD1 (6 bases). Looked up from germline, CDR1 is SGHRS and CDR2 is YFSETQ. Trimming cost V 4 bases and J 4 bases, with 17 bases left between them. The CDR3 runs 15 residues. Written as DNA, the CDR3 is TGCGCCAGCAGCGTACCGGGACACATACTCACTGAAGCTTTCTTT. Its protein is CASSVPGHILTEAFF.

The V and J genes are TRBV5-5 and TRBJ2-1; a possible D gene is TRBD1 (6 bases). The CDR3 has 15 residues. The germline gives CDR1 SGHKS, CDR2 YYEKEE (reference sequence). V shed 3 bases and J shed 1 base, with 11 bases lying between them. The CDR3 DNA reads TGTGCCAGCAGCTGGACAGTCAGATCCTACAATGAGCAGTTCTTC. Translation gives CASSWTVRSYNEQFF.

J is TRBJ1-4 and V is TRBV6-5; D might be TRBD1 (6 bases). CDR1 is MNHEY and CDR2 is SVGAGI in the germline V gene. The CDR3 runs 13 residues. The germline V and J ends were trimmed by 6 bases and 6 bases, with 11 bases remaining between them. CDR3 region: CASSPGTYEKLFF. The CDR3 DNA is TGTGCCAGCAGCCCCGGGACATATGAAAAACTGTTTTTT.

The rearrangement links TRBV5-6 to TRBJ1-5; 8 nucleotides match TRBD1. From germline, CDR1 is SGHDT and CDR2 YYEEEE. After removal of 9 bases from V and 3 bases from J, the junction contained 17 bases not matched to a gene. CDR3 length: 17 amino acids. Written as DNA, the CDR3 is TGTGCCACCATCTCACCCGAGACAGGGGCCCACAATCAGCCCCAGCATTTT. Translation gives CATISPETGAHNQPQHF.

This rearrangement joins TRBV28 to TRBJ1-6; 7 bases agree with TRBD1. Germline loops: CDR1 MDHEN, CDR2 SYDVKM. The CDR3 length is 15 residues. The ends lost 1 base at V and 7 bases at J; junction bases unmatched: 4. CDR3 loop: CASSLSQGVNSPLHF. The CDR3 nucleotides read TGTGCCAGCAGTTTATCCCAGGGGGTCAATTCACCCCTCCACTTT.

This sequence joins TRBV29-1 and TRBJ2-7, with 7 bases that match TRBD2. This CDR3 is built from 12 residues. With 4 bases clipped from V and 2 bases from J, the junction kept 2 bases outside the gene matches. Germline CDR1 and CDR2: SQVTM and ANQGSEA. The CDR3 region is CSVGGGTYEQYF. The CDR3 nucleotides read TGCAGCGTTGGGGGGGGGACCTACGAGCAGTACTTC.

This chain links TRBV3-1 (or the pseudogene TRBV3-2) with TRBJ1-1; no definite D call. Germline CDR1 LGHDT, CDR2 YNNKEL (reference sequence). CDR3 length: 21 amino acids. Trimming shortened V by 2 bases and J by 3 bases, and 31 bases separated the two germline ends. CDR3 sequence: CASSQKDSHESQRLMDTEAFF. The CDR3, as DNA: TGTGCCAGCAGCCAAAAGGACTCCCACGAGAGCCAGCGCCTCATGGACACTGAAGCTTTCTTT.